This passage covers 30 T cell receptor beta chains from one sample sequenced in a study of OX40 agonist ivuxolimab in advanced cancers. TCRdb's copy holds only in-frame clones and misses some; the assay was immunoSEQ multiplex PCR. Among about 99,000 clones listed, over 75% were seen once. Sequenced material: CD4+ or CD8+ T cells sorted from blood, taken in a trial of the OX40 agonist ivuxolimab. These receptors were taken from an adult with an advanced solid tumor such as melanoma, head and neck, liver or kidney cancer.

The chain carries TRBV11-3 and TRBJ2-1; D uncertain. Germline CDR1 and CDR2: SGHNT and YENEEA. Trimming left V 3 bases short and J 0 bases short, with 9 bases between. This CDR3 has 15 residues. The CDR3: CASSLTFTSYNEQFF. CDR3 bases: TGTGCCAGCAGCTTGACATTTACCTCCTACAATGAGCAGTTCTTC. The entire variable domain, with the rest obtained from reference TRBV11-3 and TRBJ2-1, is as follows: EAGVVQSPRYKIIEKKQPVAFWCNPISGHNTLYWYLQNLGQGPELLIRYENEEAVDDSQLPKDRFSAERLKGVDSTLKIQPAELGDSAVYLCASSLTFTSYNEQFFGPGTRLTVL.

This chain joins TRBV7-8 and TRBJ2-2, with 11 nucleotides matching TRBD2. The J segment lost 2 bases and the V segment lost 2 bases, leaving 4 bases of the junction unmatched. CDR3 length equals 17 residues. The germline V gene encodes CDR1 SGHVS and CDR2 FQNEAQ. The CDR3 bases are TGTGCCAGCAGCTTAACCGGGACTAGCGGAAACACCGGGGAGCTGTTTTTT. Its protein is CASSLTGTSGNTGELFF.

The chain couples TRBV7-8 to TRBJ2-7; D is possibly TRBD2 (6 bases). The CDR3 spans 16 residues. V was clipped by 5 bases and J by 2 bases, with 19 bases between them. The germline gives CDR1 SGHVS, CDR2 FQNEAQ. The CDR3 region is CASSRGGVAVPYEQYF. The CDR3 DNA sequence: TGTGCCAGCAGCCGAGGAGGGGTAGCGGTCCCCTACGAGCAGTACTTC.

The chain links TRBV29-1 to TRBJ2-1, with D possibly matching TRBD1 (6 bases). CDR1 and CDR2 (germline): SQVTM, ANQGSEA. The ends were cut back, 8 bases at V and 0 bases at J, with 20 bases in the middle. The CDR3 contains 16 residues. CDR3 bases: TGCAGCATATCCGGGCCCAAAGGGGGCTCCTACAATGAGCAGTTCTTC. Translation: CSISGPKGGSYNEQFF.

J is TRBJ1-3 and V is TRBV7-9, with unresolved D. Germline CDR1 SEHNR, CDR2 FQNEAQ (reference sequence). The CDR3 spans 13 residues. V dropped 1 base and J dropped 4 bases, with 5 bases sitting between them. CDR3 nucleotide sequence: TGTGCCAGCAGCTTAGAGGGAGGAAACACCATATATTTT. Translation gives CASSLEGGNTIYF.

The chain uses TRBV15 and TRBJ2-7; 9 bases map to TRBD1. V trimming: 5 bases; J trimming: 1 base; junction bases outside the gene matches: 3. The CDR3 runs to 14 residues. Germline assignment: CDR1 LNHNV and CDR2 YYDKDF (reference sequence). The CDR3 loop is CATSRGQGSYEQYF. The CDR3 DNA reads TGTGCCACCAGCCGCGGACAGGGGTCCTACGAGCAGTACTTC.

With regard to this clone: Other nucleotide sequences in the sample specify the same CDR3. J is TRBJ2-7 and V is TRBV11-2, with 10 bases that match TRBD1. CDR3 size: 15 residues. V trimming: 1 base; J trimming: 2 bases; junction bases outside the gene matches: 2. Germline-derived CDR1 and CDR2 are SGHAT and FQNNGV. CDR3 region: CASSLGGTGAYEQYF. The CDR3, as DNA: TGTGCCAGCAGCTTAGGGGGGACAGGGGCCTACGAGCAGTACTTC.

The V and J genes are TRBV5-1 and TRBJ2-7; D is unclear. This CDR3 spans 14 amino acids. Germline V CDR1 and CDR2: SGHRS, YFSETQ. Deletions cut 4 bases from V and 3 bases from J, with 14 bases between. The CDR3 here is CASSAVLPSYEQYF. CDR3 DNA sequence: TGCGCCAGCAGCGCCGTACTTCCAAGCTACGAGCAGTACTTC.

The chain is built from TRBV5-6 and TRBJ1-3, with D perhaps TRBD1 (5 bases). The CDR3 sequence is 16 residues long. Germline CDR1 SGHDT, CDR2 YYEEEE. The germline V and J ends were trimmed by 2 bases and 0 bases, with 12 bases remaining between them. For the CDR3, the DNA is TGTGCCAGCAGCTTTCAGGGAGCTCACTCTGGAAACACCATATATTTT. It specifies CASSFQGAHSGNTIYF.

This chain uses TRBV7-8 with TRBJ2-1; D gene unclear. CDR1 SGHVS and CDR2 FQNEAQ come from the germline V gene. The CDR3 runs to 15 residues. V was trimmed by 5 bases and J by 0 bases, leaving 11 bases between them. DNA for the CDR3: TGTGCCAGCAGCGCTGTTGTGAGCTCCTACAATGAGCAGTTCTTC. Translating gives CASSAVVSSYNEQFF.

This chain connects TRBV5-1 to TRBJ2-7; D is perhaps TRBD1 (5 bases). Germline V CDR1 and CDR2: SGHRS, YFSETQ. The CDR3 sequence is 15 residues long. The V and J ends lost 0 bases and 2 bases respectively, with 12 bases between them. Here the CDR3 DNA reads TGCGCCAGCAGCTTGGTATCAAGCAGGGCCTACGAGCAGTACTTC. It translates to CASSLVSSRAYEQYF.

This clone was counted once. The V gene is TRBV4-3, the J gene TRBJ1-1; the D is unclear. The CDR3 runs 13 residues. Trimming left V 2 bases short and J 4 bases short, with 8 bases between. Germline assignment: CDR1 LGHNA and CDR2 YSLEER. The CDR3 DNA reads TGCGCCAGCAGCCAACGGACGTTCACTGAAGCTTTCTTT. It specifies CASSQRTFTEAFF.

The chain links TRBV7-2 to TRBJ2-7; 15 bases map to TRBD2. Trimming cost V 5 bases and J 12 bases; bases outside gene matches: 11. Germline loops: CDR1 SGHTA, CDR2 FQGNSA. The CDR3 extends over 15 amino acids. In DNA, the CDR3 is TGTGCCAGCAGCACAGGGACTAGCGGGAGGTGGGGGCTGTACTTC. Its protein product is CASSTGTSGRWGLYF.

The CDR3 loop is CASSLGPKEQFF. In DNA form, the CDR3 reads TGTGCCAGCAGCTTAGGACCTAAAGAGCAGTTCTTC. V is TRBV11-2 and J is TRBJ2-1, with no clear D. V lost 1 base, J lost 10 bases, and 8 bases lay in between. The CDR3 covers 12 residues. Germline-derived CDR1 and CDR2 are SGHAT and FQNNGV.

The gene calls are TRBV18 and TRBJ1-1, with TRBD1 matching over 7 bases. CDR1 is KGHSH and CDR2 is LQKENI in the germline V gene. The CDR3 covers 11 residues. Unmatched junction bases numbered 5, after V lost 6 bases and J lost 10 bases. CDR3 sequence reads: CASSTNRGAFF. The CDR3 coding sequence is TGTGCCAGCTCGACAAACAGGGGAGCTTTCTTT.

The chain employs TRBV4-3 and TRBJ2-1, with TRBD1 matching over 8 bases. Germline loops: CDR1 LGHNA, CDR2 YSLEER. Unmatched junction bases numbered 6, after V lost 2 bases and J lost 9 bases. CDR3 length: 14 residues. In nucleotides, the CDR3 is TGCGCCAGCAGCCAAACCGGACAGGGCGTTGAGCAGTTCTTC. Its translation: CASSQTGQGVEQFF.

The chain has TRBV1 and TRBJ2-1; the D call of TRBD2 is as the table states it, not checked on the DNA. TRBV1 counts as a pseudogene. The CDR3 runs 17 residues. The CDR3 reads CTSSQDPPNSSYNEQFF. The CDR3 DNA follows: TGCACCAGCAGCCAAGATCCCCCCAATAGCTCCTACAATGAGCAGTTCTTC.

The chain links TRBV6-5 to TRBJ1-2, with a possible D match to TRBD1 (5 bases). The CDR3 is made up of 13 amino acids. V was pared by 4 bases and J by 0 bases, with 6 bases between. In germline, CDR1 is MNHEY, CDR2 SVGAGI. CDR3 loop: CASSLTANYGYTF. In nucleotides, the CDR3 is TGTGCCAGCAGTTTGACAGCTAACTATGGCTACACCTTC.

The V and J genes are TRBV6-6 and TRBJ1-5; 7 nucleotides agree with TRBD1. J was trimmed by 8 bases and V by 5 bases; bases with no gene match: 12. Per the germline V gene, CDR1 is MNHNY and CDR2 is SVGAGI (reference sequence). The CDR3 is 15 residues long. Here the CDR3 DNA reads TGTGCCAGCAGTCCGCGGGAGGGGGCCAGGGAGCCCCAGCATTTT. Translated, it gives CASSPREGAREPQHF.

The gene calls are TRBV7-9 and TRBJ2-7; 7 bases match TRBD1. This CDR3 is built from 14 residues. CDR1 SEHNR and CDR2 FQNEAQ come from the germline V gene (reference sequence). With 6 bases clipped from V and 5 bases from J, the junction kept 10 bases outside the gene matches. The CDR3 nucleotides are TGTGCCAGCAGAGCACAGGGGAACTATCACGAGCAGTACTTC. This sequence encodes CASRAQGNYHEQYF.

This chain connects TRBV6-6 to TRBJ2-3; maybe TRBD2 (6 bases). V was shortened by 10 bases and J by 0 bases, with 17 bases between the two germline ends. The CDR3 sequence is 15 residues long. Per germline, CDR1 MNHNY and CDR2 SVGAGI (reference sequence). CDR3: CATTREQGSTDTQYF. CDR3 DNA: TGTGCCACAACACGGGAGCAGGGAAGCACAGATACGCAGTATTTT.

The chain links TRBV5-8 to TRBJ2-2; D remains ambiguous. CDR1 is SGHTS and CDR2 is YDEGEE in the germline V gene. This CDR3 spans 14 amino acids. The V and J ends lost 4 bases and 3 bases respectively, with 10 bases between them. The CDR3 DNA sequence: TGTGCCAGCAGCCCGAACACCGACACCGGGGAGCTGTTTTTT. This codes for CASSPNTDTGELFF.

The chain is built from TRBV7-2 and TRBJ2-7; 11 bases line up with TRBD2. Trimming at V came to 6 bases and at J to 3 bases, leaving 7 bases not matched to a gene. The CDR3 length is 15 residues. CDR1 is SGHTA, CDR2 FQGNSA, per germline. The CDR3 DNA follows: TGTGCCAGCAGGTTCAGGCTAGCGGGAGGCTACGAGCAGTACTTC. Protein: CASRFRLAGGYEQYF. Looking up the rest from reference TRBV7-2 and TRBJ2-7 gives the full variable domain: GAGVSQSPSNKVTEKGKDVELRCDPISGHTALYWYRQSLGQGLEFLIYFQGNSAPDKSGLPSDRFSAERTGGSVSTLTIQRTQQEDSAVYLCASRFRLAGGYEQYFGPGTRLTVT.

V usage is TRBV6-1 and J usage is TRBJ1-3, with D perhaps matching TRBD1 (5 bases). This CDR3 has 13 residues. V was trimmed by 1 base and J by 4 bases, leaving 5 bases between them. The germline V gene has CDR1 MNHNS and CDR2 SASEGT. DNA of the CDR3: TGTGCCAGCAGTGAAGGGACAGGAAACACCATATATTTT. This sequence encodes CASSEGTGNTIYF.

The genes are TRBV5-4 and TRBJ2-5, with D possibly TRBD2 on 6 matching bases. The CDR3 is 15 amino acids. The V end lost 0 bases, the J end lost 0 bases, and 9 bases lay between the germline ends. Germline V gene sequence: CDR1 SGHNT, CDR2 YYREEE (reference sequence). CDR3 protein: CASSLDLAYQETQYF. In DNA form, the CDR3 reads TGTGCCAGCAGCTTGGATCTAGCGTACCAAGAGACCCAGTACTTC.

The CDR3 protein is CASSPSRSPTNTEAFF. The CDR3 DNA reads TGTGCCAGCTCACCATCGCGGTCTCCAACTAACACTGAAGCTTTCTTT. This sequence joins TRBV18 and TRBJ1-1; D unresolved. The CDR3 totals 16 residues. Trimming shortened V by 2 bases and J by 2 bases, and 15 bases separated the two germline ends. Germline loops: CDR1 KGHSH, CDR2 LQKENI.

The V call is TRBV5-1, the J call TRBJ2-5; TRBD1 agrees at 9 bases. The V segment lost 4 bases and the J segment 5 bases; nucleotides outside the gene matches: 9. This CDR3 has 15 amino acids. CDR1 and CDR2 (germline): SGHRS, YFSETQ. CDR3 sequence: CASSPQTGGRETQYF. The DNA of the CDR3 is TGCGCCAGCAGCCCGCAGACAGGGGGTAGGGAGACCCAGTACTTC.

V gene TRBV19 combines with J gene TRBJ1-5, with D tentatively TRBD1 (5 bases). The CDR3 is 13 residues long. V dropped 5 bases and J dropped 5 bases, with 10 bases sitting between them. Germline lookup yields CDR1 LNHDA and CDR2 SQIVND (reference sequence). The CDR3 sequence is CASSVMTDQPQHF. In nucleotides, the CDR3 is TGTGCCAGTAGTGTCATGACAGATCAGCCCCAGCATTTT.

The chain joins TRBV7-9 to TRBJ2-7; no reliable D call. The V end lost 1 base, the J end lost 2 bases, and 12 bases lay between the germline ends. Germline-derived CDR1 and CDR2 are SEHNR and FQNEAQ (reference sequence). The CDR3 length is 15 residues. In DNA, the CDR3 is TGTGCCAGCAGCTTAGACACCAAGATCCCCTACGAGCAGTACTTC. Protein: CASSLDTKIPYEQYF.

This chain uses TRBV4-3 with TRBJ2-3; tentatively, D is TRBD1 or TRBD2 (5 bases each). The CDR3 is made up of 17 amino acids. Deletions cut 0 bases from V and 5 bases from J, with 18 bases between. Looked up from germline, CDR1 is LGHNA and CDR2 is YSLEER. CDR3 sequence (DNA): TGCGCCAGCAGCCAAGATGGGGGTGGGGCCCGGAGAGATACGCAGTATTTT. Translated, it gives CASSQDGGGARRDTQYF.